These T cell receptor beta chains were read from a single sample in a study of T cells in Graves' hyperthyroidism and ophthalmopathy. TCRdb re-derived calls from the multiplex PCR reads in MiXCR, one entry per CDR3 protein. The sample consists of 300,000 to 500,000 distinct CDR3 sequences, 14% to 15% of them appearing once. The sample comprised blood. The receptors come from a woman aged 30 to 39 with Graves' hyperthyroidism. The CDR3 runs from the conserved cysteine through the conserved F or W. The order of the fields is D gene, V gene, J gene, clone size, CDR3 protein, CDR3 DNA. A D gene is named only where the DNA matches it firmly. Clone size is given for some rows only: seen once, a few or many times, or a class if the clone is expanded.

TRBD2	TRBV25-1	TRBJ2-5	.	CASSEGSSGREETQYF	TGTGCCAGCAGTGAAGGGAGTAGCGGGAGAGAGGAGACCCAGTACTTC
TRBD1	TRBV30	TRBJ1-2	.	CAWTGGASYGYTF	TGTGCCTGGACAGGGGGAGCGTCCTATGGCTACACCTTC
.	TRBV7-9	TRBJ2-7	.	CASSSLVNEQYF	TGTGCCAGCAGCTCCCTCGTGAACGAGCAGTACTTC
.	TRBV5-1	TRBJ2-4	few	CASSLIQGEGTILAKNIQYF	TGCGCCAGCAGCCTAATACAAGGGGAAGGGACAATTTTAGCCAAAAACATTCAGTACTTC
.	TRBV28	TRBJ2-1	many	CASTSPSSRDYNEQFF	TGTGCCAGCACCTCCCCCTCTAGCAGAGACTACAATGAGCAGTTCTTC
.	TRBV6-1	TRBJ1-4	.	CASSEAWGDDEKLFF	TGTGCCAGCAGTGAAGCTTGGGGTGACGACGAAAAACTGTTTTTT
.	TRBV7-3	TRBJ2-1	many	CASSGVGASSYNEQFF	TGTGCCAGCAGCGGAGTAGGAGCGAGCTCCTACAATGAGCAGTTCTTC
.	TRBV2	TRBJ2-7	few	CASSGDPQTHSYEQYF	TGTGCCAGCAGTGGGGATCCACAGACCCACTCCTACGAGCAGTACTTC
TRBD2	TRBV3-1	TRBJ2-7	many	CASSQDLAVYEQYF	TGTGCCAGCAGCCAAGACCTAGCGGTCTACGAGCAGTACTTC
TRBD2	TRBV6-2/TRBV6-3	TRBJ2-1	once	CASKDRPTSGAHNEQFF	TGTGCCAGCAAGGACAGGCCGACTAGCGGGGCCCACAATGAGCAGTTCTTC
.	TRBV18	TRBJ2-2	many	CASSPLTDNTGELFF	TGTGCCAGCTCACCGCTGACGGATAACACCGGGGAGCTGTTTTTT
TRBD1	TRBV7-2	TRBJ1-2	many	CASSTDRGLYGYTF	TGTGCCAGCAGCACGGACAGGGGACTGTATGGCTACACCTTC
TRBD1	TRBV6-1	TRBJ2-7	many	CASSDQPGTGGLYEQYF	TGTGCCAGCAGTGACCAACCCGGGACAGGGGGTCTCTACGAGCAGTACTTC
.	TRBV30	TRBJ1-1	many	CAWSGRTEAFF	TGTGCCTGGAGTGGTCGGACTGAAGCTTTCTTT
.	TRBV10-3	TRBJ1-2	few	CAISDLNYGYTF	TGTGCCATCAGTGACTTGAACTATGGCTACACCTTC
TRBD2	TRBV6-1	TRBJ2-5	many	CASSEMRGQETQYF	TGTGCCAGCAGTGAAATGCGGGGGCAAGAGACCCAGTACTTC
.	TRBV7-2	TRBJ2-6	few	CASSPGPYSGANVLTF	TGTGCCAGCAGCCCAGGACCGTACTCTGGGGCCAACGTCCTGACTTTC
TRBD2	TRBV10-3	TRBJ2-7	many	CAIRGTSGSHEQYF	TGTGCCATCAGAGGGACTAGCGGGAGTCACGAGCAGTACTTC
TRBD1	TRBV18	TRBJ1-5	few	CASSPGAGGYQPQHF	TGTGCCAGCTCACCAGGGGCAGGGGGATATCAGCCCCAGCATTTT
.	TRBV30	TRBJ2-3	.	CAWTGLLVGTDTQYF	TGTGCCTGGACCGGACTTCTCGTGGGCACAGATACGCAGTATTTT
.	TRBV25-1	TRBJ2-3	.	CASSEPYTDTQYF	TGTGCCAGCAGTGAACCCTACACAGATACGCAGTATTTT
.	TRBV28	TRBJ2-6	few	CASRTPGANVLTF	TGTGCCAGCAGGACCCCCGGGGCCAACGTCCTGACTTTC
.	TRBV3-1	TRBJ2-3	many	CASSKVRADTQYF	TGTGCCAGCTCGAAGGTTCGGGCAGATACGCAGTATTTT
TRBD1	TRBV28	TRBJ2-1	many	CASRLTGIRYNEQFF	TGTGCCAGCAGGTTGACAGGGATCCGATACAATGAGCAGTTCTTC
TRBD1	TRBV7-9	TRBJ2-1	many	CASSPRDRGLNEQFF	TGTGCCAGCAGCCCAAGGGACAGGGGTCTCAATGAGCAGTTCTTC
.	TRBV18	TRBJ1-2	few	CASSPSGPNGYTF	TGTGCCAGCTCACCTTCGGGACCCAATGGCTACACCTTC
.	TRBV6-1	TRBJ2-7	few	CASSYARDGPYEQYF	TGTGCCAGCAGTTACGCGCGGGACGGCCCCTACGAGCAGTACTTC
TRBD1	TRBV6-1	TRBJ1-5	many	CASMPGGAGSKDQPQHF	TGTGCCAGCATGCCAGGGGGCGCGGGTAGTAAGGATCAGCCCCAGCATTTT